The rows below give T cell receptor beta chains drawn from one sample of a study of T cell responses to AZD1222 COVID-19 vaccine. The repertoire was sequenced with immunoSEQ multiplex PCR; TCRdb's copy has only in-frame clones and lacks some. The data hold fewer than 200,000 clones, with over 85% observed a single time. The material sequenced was peripheral blood, taken 28 days after the second dose of the MenACWY control vaccine. The receptors derive from an adult who received the MenACWY meningococcal vaccine as a control. The CDR3 runs from the conserved cysteine through the conserved F or W. The order of the fields is J gene, V gene, clone size, D gene, CDR3 protein, CDR3 DNA. A D gene is named only where the DNA matches it firmly. Only part of the rows carry a size: once, few, many, or a class if the clone is expanded.

TRBJ2-5 TRBV7-2 - TRBD2 CASSTGLAGGEETQYF TGTGCCAGCAGCACCGGACTAGCGGGAGGGGAGGAGACCCAGTACTTC
TRBJ1-6 TRBV7-3 - - CASSLNGGLLSPLHF TGTGCCAGCAGCTTAAATGGGGGGCTCCTTTCACCCCTCCACTTT
TRBJ1-1 TRBV19 - TRBD1 CASSLWDSGTEAFF TGTGCCAGTAGTCTCTGGGACAGCGGCACTGAAGCTTTCTTT
TRBJ2-1 TRBV3-1/TRBV3-2 once - CASSQDIKDLFF TGTGCCAGCAGCCAAGATATTAAGGATTTATTCTTC
TRBJ2-3 TRBV2 - - CASSSPTTGDF TGTGCCAGCAGCTCACCCACAACGGGGGATTTT
TRBJ1-4 TRBV29-1 once - CSVAVSTTNEKLFF TGCAGCGTTGCTGTCTCGACAACTAATGAAAAACTGTTTTTT
TRBJ1-1 TRBV29-1 - - CSVEEAQLNTEAFF TGCAGCGTTGAAGAGGCACAGTTGAACACTGAAGCTTTCTTT
TRBJ2-3 TRBV10-3 - - CAISPRDGGADTQYF TGTGCCATCAGTCCCCGGGACGGTGGGGCAGATACGCAGTATTTT
TRBJ1-1 TRBV7-2 - - CASSAGTPNTEAFF TGTGCCAGCAGCGCAGGGACCCCGAACACTGAAGCTTTCTTT
TRBJ1-2 TRBV19 once - CASSIGGSYGYTF TGTGCCAGTAGTATTGGGGGATCCTATGGCTACACCTTC
TRBJ2-7 TRBV13 - TRBD1 CASSPGTVDYEQYF TGTGCCAGCAGCCCCGGGACAGTCGACTACGAGCAGTACTTC
TRBJ1-2 TRBV2 once - CASRPPFQKTDGYTF TGTGCCAGCAGGCCGCCGTTTCAAAAAACGGATGGCTACACCTTC
TRBJ2-7 TRBV3-1/TRBV3-2 once - CASSRTPTYEQYF TGTGCCAGCAGCCGCACACCTACCTACGAGCAGTACTTC
TRBJ1-6 TRBV10-3 - TRBD1 CAIRTGTGVSPLHF TGTGCCATCAGGACCGGGACAGGGGTTTCACCCCTCCACTTT
TRBJ1-1 TRBV27 - - CASSQQVWGNTEAFF TGTGCCAGCAGTCAACAGGTTTGGGGGAACACTGAAGCTTTCTTT
TRBJ2-5 TRBV4-2 - - CASSHELGETQYF TGTGCCAGCAGCCACGAGTTGGGAGAGACCCAGTACTTC
TRBJ2-1 TRBV9 - - CASSVAPLNNEQFF TGTGCCAGCAGCGTAGCTCCCCTTAACAATGAGCAGTTCTTC
TRBJ2-7 TRBV4-3 once - CASSQEYARLYEQYF TGCGCCAGCAGCCAAGAATACGCCAGGTTGTACGAGCAGTACTTC
TRBJ1-2 TRBV6-6 - - CASTWDAASANYGYTF TGTGCCAGCACCTGGGACGCCGCCTCAGCTAACTATGGCTACACCTTC
TRBJ1-5 TRBV15 - - CATSSSQAARGSNQPQHF TGTGCCACCAGCAGTTCCCAGGCGGCGAGGGGAAGCAATCAGCCCCAGCATTTT
TRBJ2-5 TRBV7-9 - - CASSLIQGRETQYF TGTGCCAGCAGCTTAATCCAGGGGAGGGAGACCCAGTACTTC
TRBJ1-1 TRBV5-1 once - CASSSLRVDTEAFF TGCGCCAGCAGCTCCCTGAGGGTCGACACTGAAGCTTTCTTT
TRBJ1-1 TRBV6-5 - - CASSYSADTEAFF TGTGCCAGCAGTTACTCGGCGGACACTGAAGCTTTCTTT
TRBJ2-3 TRBV9 - TRBD2 CASSVASGRVADTQYF TGTGCCAGCAGCGTAGCTAGCGGGAGGGTTGCAGATACGCAGTATTTT
TRBJ2-6 TRBV29-1 - - CSAAYSGANVLTF TGCAGCGCTGCCTACTCTGGGGCCAACGTCCTGACTTTC
TRBJ1-6 TRBV19 - - CASGLRNNSPLHF TGTGCCAGCGGCCTAAGGAATAATTCACCCCTCCACTTT
TRBJ1-5 TRBV2 - - CASGGAGQPQHF TGTGCCAGCGGGGGGGCTGGGCAGCCCCAGCATTTT
TRBJ2-5 TRBV5-4 - TRBD2 CASSWGLAGGETQYF TGTGCCAGCAGCTGGGGACTAGCGGGAGGAGAGACCCAGTACTTC
TRBJ1-3 TRBV6-5 - - CASSYSTGPGQNTIYF TGTGCCAGCAGTTACTCGACGGGCCCAGGTCAAAACACCATATATTTT
TRBJ2-7 TRBV5-8 - - CASRQDPNHEQYF TGTGCCAGCAGACAGGACCCCAACCACGAGCAGTACTTC
TRBJ1-3 TRBV6-5 - - CASDLHLVGNTIYF TGTGCCAGCGATCTCCACCTAGTAGGAAACACCATATATTTT
TRBJ2-7 TRBV6-5 - TRBD2 CASVLAGGYEQYF TGTGCCAGCGTACTAGCGGGAGGGTACGAGCAGTACTTC
TRBJ2-7 TRBV7-9 - TRBD2 CASSPTLSGNSYEQYF TGTGCCAGCAGCCCCACCTTGAGCGGGAACTCCTACGAGCAGTACTTC
TRBJ1-2 TRBV7-2 - - CASSSRLPEPYGYTF TGTGCCAGCAGCTCAAGGCTTCCGGAACCCTATGGCTACACCTTC
TRBJ2-1 TRBV18 - - CASSLGFGGNNEQFF TGTGCCAGCTCTTTGGGGTTTGGGGGAAACAATGAGCAGTTCTTC
TRBJ1-2 TRBV30 - - CAWRLTGTGYTF TGTGCCTGGAGACTTACAGGGACTGGCTACACCTTC